The source of this T cell receptor beta chain is a study of blood T cell repertoires in COVID-19. About the study: Acute-phase and convalescent COVID-19 samples originated in the United States, Italy and Spain.

Germline V CDR1 and CDR2: SGHAT, FQNNGV. Trimming cost V 1 base and J 3 bases, with 16 bases left between them. The CDR3 loop spans 18 amino acids. The method was immunoSEQ multiplex PCR; TCRdb's version includes in-frame clones alone and lacks a portion of them. The table lists under 250,000 clones, about 82% of them singletons. Material for sequencing was peripheral blood. The sequence was obtained from a woman older than 75 with COVID-19, enrolled during active disease. The rearrangement joins TRBV11-2 to TRBJ1-6, with a possible D match to TRBD1 (5 bases). CDR3 residues: CASSLGRGGEVYNSPLHF. The DNA for the CDR3 is TGTGCCAGCAGCTTAGGGAGGGGAGGGGAAGTCTATAATTCACCCCTCCACTTT.